This TCR beta chain was sequenced in a study of vaccination and CD4 T cells after COVID-19. Notes on the study in general: This study had few convalescent patients and no early post-infection samples.

Trimming removed 5 bases from V and 7 bases from J; junction bases left unmatched: 18. There are 16 residues in the CDR3. The germline V gene has CDR1 DFQATT and CDR2 SNEGSKA (reference sequence). The sample holds a few counts of this clonotype. Antigen unknown. At the Johns Hopkins FTIC core, DNA taken from cultured CD4+ T cells was sequenced by way of the Oncomine TCR Beta short-read assay. TCRdb recomputed calls from the PCR reads with MiXCR, one row per CDR3 protein. This table holds thousands of distinct CDR3 sequences, 20% to 25% found once. Treatment noted: 10-day PBMC culture with coronavirus spike peptide pools or control peptides (ViraFEST assay).

The chain combines TRBV20-1 with TRBJ2-3; 7 nucleotides align to TRBD1. Sequenced here: CD4+ T cells from blood, cultured in vitro, sampled after SARS-CoV-2 vaccination. The TCR sequence derives from a human donor who had recovered from COVID-19. CDR3 protein: CSAVLPRQGRTNTQYF. CDR3 bases: TGCAGTGCTGTTCTACCGAGACAGGGCCGAACGAATACGCAGTATTTT.